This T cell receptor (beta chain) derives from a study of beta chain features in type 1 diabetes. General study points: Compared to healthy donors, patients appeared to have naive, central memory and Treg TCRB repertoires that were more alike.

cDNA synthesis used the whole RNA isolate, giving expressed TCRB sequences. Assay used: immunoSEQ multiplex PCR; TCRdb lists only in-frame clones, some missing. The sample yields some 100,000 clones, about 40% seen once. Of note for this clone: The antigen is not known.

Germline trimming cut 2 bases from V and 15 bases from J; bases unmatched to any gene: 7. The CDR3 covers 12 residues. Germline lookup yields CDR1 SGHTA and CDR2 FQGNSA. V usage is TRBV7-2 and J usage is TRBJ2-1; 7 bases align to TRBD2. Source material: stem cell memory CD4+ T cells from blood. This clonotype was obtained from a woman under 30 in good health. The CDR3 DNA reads TGTGCCAGCAGCTTACCGGGACTAACGTGGTTCTTC. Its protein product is CASSLPGLTWFF.